This TCR beta chain is drawn from a study of cytomegalovirus exposure and HLA in healthy donors. Study results and limitations: Reportedly, diagnosis of cytomegalovirus status by the classifier showed high specificity and sensitivity. Later findings reportedly placed an Asian-associated ancestry cluster below the approximately 670-donor mean for N-insertions.

13 Jbeta primers and 60 Vbeta primers were used for the PCR. TCRdb's copy holds only in-frame clones and misses some; the assay was immunoSEQ multiplex PCR. The ten top clones account for approximately 3%, within a sample of about 39,000 clones. To note about this clone: As yet, its antigen is unknown.

At sampling all donors were nominally healthy, likely with unrecorded immune exposures. The CDR3 extends over 15 amino acids. V lost 2 bases, J lost 0 bases, and 2 bases stayed unmatched. From germline, CDR1 is SGHRS and CDR2 YFSETQ. This TCR derives from a woman in her thirties in good health and CMV-seropositive. Sequencing input: PBMCs. The genes are TRBV5-1 and TRBJ1-3, with 7 bases fitting TRBD1. The CDR3: CASSLGTASGNTIYF. For the CDR3, the DNA is TGCGCCAGCAGCTTAGGGACAGCCTCTGGAAACACCATATATTTT.